The source of this T cell receptor beta chain is a study of regulatory T cells in long-lasting Graves disease. This clonotype was detected only a few times. CDR3 regions were amplified by Arm-PCR using iRepertoire HTBI primers to build TCR beta libraries. TCRdb reanalysed the multiplex PCR reads using MiXCR and keeps one entry per CDR3 protein. The sample has about 430,000 distinct CDR3 sequences; 14% to 15% are singletons. V gave up 6 bases and J gave up 7 bases, with 18 bases separating them. The CDR3 totals 14 residues. Time point given: newly diagnosed GD, antithyroid drugs for less than 3 months. TCR sequences were obtained from RNA taken from PBMCs. These records were also assigned to another study, of T cells in Graves' hyperthyroidism and ophthalmopathy. In that study: The model's output predicted ophthalmopathy at a median of about 5.9 months prior to onset.

The specimen was peripheral blood mononuclear cells (PBMCs), collected at new diagnosis, from a patient treated with antithyroid drugs. The sequence came from a woman aged 40 to 50 with Graves disease. The chain carries TRBV12-3 or TRBV12-4 and TRBJ1-2, with a possible D match to TRBD1 (6 bases). This chain's CDR3 is CASREGRGVAGYTF. CDR3 DNA sequence: TGTGCCAGCAGGGAGGGCAGGGGAGTTGCTGGCTACACCTTC.